The TCR beta chain described here comes from a study of cytomegalovirus exposure and HLA in healthy donors. Findings and caveats of the study: Sequencing likely produced, as an artifact, a cluster of highly shared sequence variants. In an earlier analysis, productive rearrangement rates for most beta V segments clustered near 87% or 30%. Later analysis revealed greater clonal expansion in HLA-associated TCR beta chains than in equally common others.

The primer mix had 60 Vbeta and 13 Jbeta primers. Here immunoSEQ multiplex PCR was the method, and the copy in TCRdb shows in-frame clones only, minus some. The data hold about 130,000 clones, with roughly 82% observed a single time. Note on this clone: The antigen is undetermined.

Though nominally healthy at sampling, donors likely had unrecorded immune exposures. With V trimmed by 4 bases and J by 5 bases, 6 bases remained unmatched. The CDR3 has 14 amino acids. Germline V gene sequence: CDR1 SEHNR, CDR2 FQNEAQ (reference sequence). V is TRBV7-9 and J is TRBJ2-5; TRBD1 matches 8 bases. This TCR was recovered from a woman aged 18-29 years in good health and CMV-seropositive. Sequencing was done on a sample of PBMCs. The CDR3 DNA reads as TGTGCCAGCAGCTCGGACAGGGCAGGGGAGACCCAGTACTTC. It yields the protein CASSSDRAGETQYF.